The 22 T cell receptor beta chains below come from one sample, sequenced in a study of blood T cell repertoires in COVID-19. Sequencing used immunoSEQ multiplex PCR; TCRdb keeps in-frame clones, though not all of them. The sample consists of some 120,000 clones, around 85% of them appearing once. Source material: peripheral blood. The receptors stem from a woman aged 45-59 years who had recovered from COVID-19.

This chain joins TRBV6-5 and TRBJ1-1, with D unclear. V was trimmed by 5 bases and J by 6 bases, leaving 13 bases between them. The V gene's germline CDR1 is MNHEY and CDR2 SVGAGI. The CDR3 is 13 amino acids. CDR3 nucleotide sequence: TGTGCCAGCAGTCACCTATTAAAGTCTGAAGCTTTCTTT. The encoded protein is CASSHLLKSEAFF.

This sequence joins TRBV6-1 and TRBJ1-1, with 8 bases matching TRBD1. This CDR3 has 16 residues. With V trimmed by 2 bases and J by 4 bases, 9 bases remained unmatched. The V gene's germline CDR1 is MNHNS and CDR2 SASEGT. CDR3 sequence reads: CASSEPQGARRTEAFF. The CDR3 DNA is TGTGCCAGCAGTGAACCCCAGGGGGCAAGACGCACTGAAGCTTTCTTT.

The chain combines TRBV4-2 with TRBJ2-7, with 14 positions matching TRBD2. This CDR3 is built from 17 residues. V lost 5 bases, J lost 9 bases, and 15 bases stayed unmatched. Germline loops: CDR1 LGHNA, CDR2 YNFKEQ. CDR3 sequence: CASSTSIWTSGRFVQYF. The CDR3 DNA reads TGTGCCAGCAGCACAAGCATTTGGACTAGCGGGAGGTTCGTGCAGTACTTC.

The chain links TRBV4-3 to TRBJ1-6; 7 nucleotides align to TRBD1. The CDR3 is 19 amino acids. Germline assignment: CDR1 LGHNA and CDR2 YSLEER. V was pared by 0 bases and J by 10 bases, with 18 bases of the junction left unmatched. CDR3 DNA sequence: TGCGCCAGCAGCCAAGACCTCTTCCCAAATCTCGGGACAGTATCACCCCTCCACTTT. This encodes CASSQDLFPNLGTVSPLHF.

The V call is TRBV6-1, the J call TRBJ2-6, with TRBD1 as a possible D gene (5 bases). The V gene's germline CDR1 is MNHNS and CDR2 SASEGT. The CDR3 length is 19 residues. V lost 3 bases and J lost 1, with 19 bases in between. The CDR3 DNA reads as TGTGCCAGCAGTGACCCTATTGGGGCGACACTTTCTGGGGCCAACGTCCTGACTTTC. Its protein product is CASSDPIGATLSGANVLTF.

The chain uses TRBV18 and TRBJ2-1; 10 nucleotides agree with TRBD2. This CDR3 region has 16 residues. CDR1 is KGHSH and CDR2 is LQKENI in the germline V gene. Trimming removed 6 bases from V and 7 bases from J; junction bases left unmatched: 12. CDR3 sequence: CASSLGSGGAGNEQFF. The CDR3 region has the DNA TGTGCCAGCTCCCTAGGGAGCGGGGGGGCTGGTAATGAGCAGTTCTTC.

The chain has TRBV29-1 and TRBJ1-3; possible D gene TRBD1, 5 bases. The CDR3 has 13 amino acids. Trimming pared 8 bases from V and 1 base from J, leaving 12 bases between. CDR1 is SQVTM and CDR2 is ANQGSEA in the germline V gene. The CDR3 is CSIPGTSGNTIYF. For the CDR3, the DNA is TGCAGCATCCCCGGGACTTCTGGAAACACCATATATTTT.

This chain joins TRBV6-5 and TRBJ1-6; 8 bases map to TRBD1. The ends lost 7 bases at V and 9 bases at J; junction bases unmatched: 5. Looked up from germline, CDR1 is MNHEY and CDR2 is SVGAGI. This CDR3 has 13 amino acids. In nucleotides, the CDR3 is TGTGCCAGCAAGACAGGGGAGAGTTCACCCCTCCACTTT. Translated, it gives CASKTGESSPLHF.

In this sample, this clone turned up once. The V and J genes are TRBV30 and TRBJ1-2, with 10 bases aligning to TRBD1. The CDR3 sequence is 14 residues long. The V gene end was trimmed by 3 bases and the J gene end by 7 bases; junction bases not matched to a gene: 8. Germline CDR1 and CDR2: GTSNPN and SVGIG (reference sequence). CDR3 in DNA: TGTGCCTGGAGGAGACAGGGGGCAAGGGGTGGCTACACCTTC. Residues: CAWRRQGARGGYTF.

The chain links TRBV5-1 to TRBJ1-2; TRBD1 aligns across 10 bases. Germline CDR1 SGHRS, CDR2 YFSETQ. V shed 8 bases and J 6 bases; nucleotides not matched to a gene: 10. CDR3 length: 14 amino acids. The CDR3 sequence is CASSPTGGGDGYTF. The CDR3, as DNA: TGCGCCAGTTCCCCGACAGGGGGCGGAGATGGCTACACCTTC.

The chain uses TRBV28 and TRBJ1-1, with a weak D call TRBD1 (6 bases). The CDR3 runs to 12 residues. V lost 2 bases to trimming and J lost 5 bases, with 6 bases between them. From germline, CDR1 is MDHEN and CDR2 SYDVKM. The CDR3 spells CASSLRGTEAFF. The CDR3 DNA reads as TGTGCCAGCAGTTTAAGGGGGACTGAAGCTTTCTTT.

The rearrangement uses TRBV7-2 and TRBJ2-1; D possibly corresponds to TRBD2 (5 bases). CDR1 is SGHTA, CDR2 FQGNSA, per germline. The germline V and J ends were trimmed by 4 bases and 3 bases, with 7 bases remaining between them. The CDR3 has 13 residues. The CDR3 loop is CASSSSGYNEQFF. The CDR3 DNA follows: TGTGCCAGCAGCTCCAGCGGCTACAATGAGCAGTTCTTC.

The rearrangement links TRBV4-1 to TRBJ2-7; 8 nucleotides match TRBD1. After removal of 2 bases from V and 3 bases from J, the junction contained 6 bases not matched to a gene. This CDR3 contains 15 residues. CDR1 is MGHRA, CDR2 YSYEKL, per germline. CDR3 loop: CASSQPGQGIYEQYF. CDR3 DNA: TGCGCCAGCAGCCAACCCGGACAGGGAATCTACGAGCAGTACTTC.

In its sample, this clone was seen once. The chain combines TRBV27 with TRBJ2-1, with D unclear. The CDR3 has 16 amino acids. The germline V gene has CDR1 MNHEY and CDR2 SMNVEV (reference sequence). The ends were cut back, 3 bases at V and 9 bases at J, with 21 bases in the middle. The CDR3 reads CASSFRLVGPISEQFF. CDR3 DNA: TGTGCCAGCAGTTTTCGTCTAGTAGGTCCTATCAGTGAGCAGTTCTTC.

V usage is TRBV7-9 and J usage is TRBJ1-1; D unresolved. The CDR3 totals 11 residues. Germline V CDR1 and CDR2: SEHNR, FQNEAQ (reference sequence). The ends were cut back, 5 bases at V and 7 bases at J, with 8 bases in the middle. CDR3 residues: CASSLQFEAFF. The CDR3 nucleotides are TGTGCCAGCAGCCTACAGTTTGAAGCTTTCTTT.

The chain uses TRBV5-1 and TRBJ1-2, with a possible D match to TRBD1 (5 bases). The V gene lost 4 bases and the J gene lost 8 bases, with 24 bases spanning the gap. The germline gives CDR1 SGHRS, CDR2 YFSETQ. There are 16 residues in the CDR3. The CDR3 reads CASSPPTATGAFGYTF. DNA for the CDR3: TGCGCCAGCAGCCCACCGACAGCCACAGGAGCTTTCGGCTACACCTTC.

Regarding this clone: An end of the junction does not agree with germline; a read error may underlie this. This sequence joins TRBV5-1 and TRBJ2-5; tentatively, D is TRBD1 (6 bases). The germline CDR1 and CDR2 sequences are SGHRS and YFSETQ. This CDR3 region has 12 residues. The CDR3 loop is CASRDNQEAQYF. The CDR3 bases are TGCGCCAGCCGGGACAACCAAGAGGCCCAGTACTTC.

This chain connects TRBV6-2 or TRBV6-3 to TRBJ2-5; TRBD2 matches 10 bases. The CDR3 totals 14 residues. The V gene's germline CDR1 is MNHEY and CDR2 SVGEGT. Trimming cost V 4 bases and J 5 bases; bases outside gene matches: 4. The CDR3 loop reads CASSSLSGRETQYF. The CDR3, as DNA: TGTGCCAGCAGTTCCCTTAGCGGGAGGGAGACCCAGTACTTC.

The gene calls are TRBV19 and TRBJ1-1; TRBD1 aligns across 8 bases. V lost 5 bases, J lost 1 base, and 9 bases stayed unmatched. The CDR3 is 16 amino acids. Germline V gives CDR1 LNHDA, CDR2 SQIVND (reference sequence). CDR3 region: CASSSTPGGPNTEAFF. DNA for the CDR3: TGTGCCAGTAGTTCTACACCAGGGGGCCCGAACACTGAAGCTTTCTTT.

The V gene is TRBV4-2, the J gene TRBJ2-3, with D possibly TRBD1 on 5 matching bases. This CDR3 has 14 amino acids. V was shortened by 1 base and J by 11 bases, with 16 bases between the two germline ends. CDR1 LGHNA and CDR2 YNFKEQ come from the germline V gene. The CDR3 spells CASSQGVVWGGQYF. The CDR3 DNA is TGTGCCAGCAGCCAAGGGGTAGTATGGGGCGGGCAGTATTTT.

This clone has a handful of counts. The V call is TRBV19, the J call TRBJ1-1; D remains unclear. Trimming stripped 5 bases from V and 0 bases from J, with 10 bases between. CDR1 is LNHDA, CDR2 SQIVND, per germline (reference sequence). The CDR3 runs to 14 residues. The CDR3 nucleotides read TGTGCCAGTAGTCAGTGGCCAATGAACACTGAAGCTTTCTTT. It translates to CASSQWPMNTEAFF.

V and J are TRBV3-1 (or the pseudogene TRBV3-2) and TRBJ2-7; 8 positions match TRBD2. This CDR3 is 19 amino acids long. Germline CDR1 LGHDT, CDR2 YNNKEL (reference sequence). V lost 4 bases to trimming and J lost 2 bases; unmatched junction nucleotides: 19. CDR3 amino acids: CASSPTSGIGSRITYEQYF. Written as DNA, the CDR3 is TGTGCCAGCAGCCCCACTAGCGGTATTGGTAGTAGAATAACCTACGAGCAGTACTTC.